What follows are 8 T cell receptor beta chains derived from one specimen sequenced in a study of cytomegalovirus exposure and HLA in healthy donors (dated by TCRdb to about 2017). Library creation used the immunoSEQ multiplex PCR assay. A mixture of 60 forward primers for TCR Vbeta segments and 13 reverse primers for TCR Jbeta segments was used in the multiplex PCR. Drawn from immuneACCESS, this table holds only the in-frame rearrangements with V and J called that TCRdb kept. Clones are partly lost; checked studies trace under half to an unresolved V gene and leave the rest unexplained. This sample is represented by around 120,000 clones; 60% to 85% of them were singletons. The top ten constitute approximately 0.97% of the sample. The material sequenced was PBMCs. The receptors were gathered from a human donor in good health.

The chain couples TRBV25-1 to TRBJ1-2; possible D gene TRBD1, 5 bases. Deletions cut 1 base from V and 6 bases from J, with 6 bases between. Looked up from germline, CDR1 is MGHDK and CDR2 is SYGVNS. CDR3 length: 12 amino acids. The CDR3 DNA follows: TGTGCCAGCAGTGAATCGGGGGATGGCTACACCTTC. It translates to CASSESGDGYTF.

The V and J genes are TRBV2 and TRBJ2-7; 8 bases line up with TRBD1. Germline values: CDR1 SNHLY, CDR2 FYNNEI. V lost 6 bases to trimming and J lost 2 bases; unmatched junction nucleotides: 3. The CDR3 runs to 13 residues. The CDR3 DNA sequence: TGTGCCAGCAGGTGGACAGGGACCTACGAGCAGTACTTC. Its protein product is CASRWTGTYEQYF.

The chain joins TRBV27 to TRBJ1-3; tentatively, D is TRBD1 (6 bases). Trimming shortened V by 5 bases and J by 0 bases, and 11 bases separated the two germline ends. This CDR3 has 15 amino acids. Germline loops: CDR1 MNHEY, CDR2 SMNVEV (reference sequence). The CDR3 DNA is TGTGCCAGCAGTCCGCGGACAGCCTCTGGAAACACCATATATTTT. It encodes CASSPRTASGNTIYF.

V and J are TRBV4-2 and TRBJ2-5; weak D call: TRBD2 (7 bases). Deletions cut 1 base from V and 5 bases from J, with 14 bases between. Looked up from germline, CDR1 is LGHNA and CDR2 is YNFKEQ. The CDR3 consists of 15 residues. CDR3 residues: CASSQGRGDYETQYF. The CDR3 DNA follows: TGTGCCAGCAGCCAAGGAAGGGGGGACTATGAGACCCAGTACTTC.

J is TRBJ2-1 and V is TRBV18, with TRBD1 matching 10 bases. The germline V gene has CDR1 KGHSH and CDR2 LQKENI. The CDR3 contains 17 residues. V gave up 5 bases and J gave up 5 bases; unmatched junction bases: 12. In DNA form, the CDR3 reads TGTGCCAGCTCAGACATGCCGGGACAGGGGCTTCACAATGAGCAGTTCTTC. Its translation: CASSDMPGQGLHNEQFF.

The chain combines TRBV9 with TRBJ2-1; 8 positions match TRBD2. The CDR3 runs to 17 residues. Germline V gene sequence: CDR1 SGDLS, CDR2 YYNGEE. With 1 base clipped from V and 2 bases from J, the junction kept 8 bases outside the gene matches. CDR3 nucleotide sequence: TGTGCCAGCAGCGTATCATCCCTAGCGGGCACCTACAATGAGCAGTTCTTC. Translated, it gives CASSVSSLAGTYNEQFF.

The V and J genes are TRBV6-6 and TRBJ2-5; 10 positions agree with TRBD1. V was clipped by 0 bases and J by 5 bases; unmatched bases: 3. CDR1 and CDR2 (germline): MNHNY, SVGAGI (reference sequence). CDR3 length: 15 amino acids. The CDR3 DNA reads TGTGCCAGCAGTTACTCACCGGGACAGGGGGAGACCCAGTACTTC. Its translation is CASSYSPGQGETQYF.

The chain has TRBV7-9 and TRBJ2-5; 8 bases agree with TRBD2. Germline assignment: CDR1 SEHNR and CDR2 FQNEAQ (reference sequence). The CDR3 spans 16 residues. Trimming cost V 1 base and J 4 bases; bases outside gene matches: 8. In DNA form, the CDR3 reads TGTGCCAGCAGCTTAGTAACAGCGGGGGTTTCAGAGACCCAGTACTTC. It encodes CASSLVTAGVSETQYF.